Listed below are T cell receptor beta chains from one sample, sequenced in a study of T cell changes during pregnancy in multiple sclerosis. Assay used: immunoSEQ multiplex PCR; TCRdb lists only in-frame clones, some missing. Seen here are some 35,000 clones, roughly 89% observed once, and the top ten hold about 0.72%. The source material was CD4+ T cells from peripheral blood mononuclear cells, sampled after pregnancy. These receptors were obtained from a female donor in good health, enrolled as a control in a pregnancy study. Each CDR3 is given with its conserved first and last residue. Fields, in order: D gene, J gene, V gene, clone size, CDR3 protein, CDR3 DNA. A D gene is named only where the DNA matches it firmly. Not all rows give a size; the values are once, few, many and, for expanded clones, a class.

-,TRBJ2-5,TRBV30,-,CAWRRTVQETQYF,TGTGCCTGGAGAAGGACAGTTCAAGAGACCCAGTACTTC
-,TRBJ2-5,TRBV7-9,-,CASSLWGGLQETQYF,TGTGCCAGCAGCTTATGGGGGGGCCTCCAAGAGACCCAGTACTTC
-,TRBJ1-2,TRBV21-1,-,CASSKEGEGALDYGYTF,TGTGCCAGCAGCAAAGAAGGAGAGGGGGCCCTGGACTATGGCTACACCTTC
-,TRBJ1-5,TRBV4-1,-,CASSQVASKSNQPQHF,TGCGCCAGCAGCCAAGTAGCGTCTAAGAGCAATCAGCCCCAGCATTTT
-,TRBJ1-3,TRBV5-1,-,CASSFTLGQTGNTIYF,TGCGCCAGCAGCTTTACCCTCGGACAGACTGGAAACACCATATATTTT
-,TRBJ1-4,TRBV7-2,-,CASSLGSGYDEKLFF,TGTGCCAGCAGCTTAGGCTCGGGGTATGATGAAAAACTGTTTTTT
TRBD2,TRBJ2-5,TRBV6-5,-,CASSRGRGTQETQYF,TGTGCCAGCAGTCGAGGGAGGGGAACACAAGAGACCCAGTACTTC
-,TRBJ1-2,TRBV6-5,-,CASSQGAIYTF,TGTGCCAGCAGCCAAGGGGCGATTTACACCTTC
TRBD2,TRBJ2-7,TRBV11-2,-,CASSLRQREVGEQYF,TGTGCCAGCAGCTTAAGGCAACGGGAGGTCGGCGAGCAGTACTTC
-,TRBJ2-3,TRBV5-6,-,CASSRLGDTQYF,TGTGCCAGCAGCCGTCTCGGGGATACGCAGTATTTT
-,TRBJ2-5,TRBV18,-,CASSPATGSWETQYF,TGTGCCAGCTCACCGGCCACAGGGAGTTGGGAGACCCAGTACTTC
TRBD1,TRBJ2-7,TRBV5-8,-,CATCKRQGAYEQYF,TGTGCCACATGCAAAAGACAGGGAGCCTACGAGCAGTACTTC
TRBD2,TRBJ2-1,TRBV5-1,-,CASRTSTESYNEQFF,TGCGCCAGCAGGACTAGCACCGAGTCCTACAATGAGCAGTTCTTC
-,TRBJ2-5,TRBV4-1,-,CASSQDPAGALQETQYF,TGCGCCAGCAGCCAAGACCCGGCGGGGGCCTTACAAGAGACCCAGTACTTC
-,TRBJ2-5,TRBV7-2,-,CASSPAIRGATQYF,TGTGCCAGCAGTCCCGCCATCCGGGGGGCGACCCAGTACTTC
-,TRBJ1-5,TRBV25-1,few,CASSQAGTNQPQHF,TGTGCCAGCAGTCAGGCGGGGACTAATCAGCCCCAGCATTTT
TRBD2,TRBJ2-1,TRBV7-2,-,CASSLWTASGVSYNEQFF,TGTGCCAGCAGCTTATGGACGGCTAGCGGGGTCTCCTACAATGAGCAGTTCTTC
-,TRBJ2-1,TRBV11-2,-,CASSLAGKRYEQFF,TGTGCCAGCAGCTTAGCTGGCAAGCGATATGAGCAGTTCTTC
TRBD2,TRBJ2-5,TRBV2,-,CASSEGPSGGPYQETQYF,TGTGCCAGCAGTGAAGGCCCTAGCGGGGGGCCGTACCAAGAGACCCAGTACTTC
-,TRBJ2-4,TRBV12-2,once,CASRREQGTKNIQYF,TGTGCAAGTCGCCGTGAACAGGGGACCAAAAACATTCAGTACTTC
-,TRBJ2-1,TRBV11-2,-,CASSSITGWNEQFF,TGTGCCAGCAGCAGCATAACAGGGTGGAATGAGCAGTTCTTC
TRBD1,TRBJ1-1,TRBV19,few,CASGQGRNTEAFF,TGTGCCAGTGGACAGGGGAGGAACACTGAAGCTTTCTTT
-,TRBJ2-1,TRBV7-2,-,CASSLVVRSYNEQFF,TGTGCCAGCAGCTTAGTGGTCAGATCCTACAATGAGCAGTTCTTC
-,TRBJ2-5,TRBV9,-,CASSVAGVTKGETQYF,TGTGCCAGCAGCGTAGCTGGGGTGACCAAGGGGGAGACCCAGTACTTC
-,TRBJ1-5,TRBV7-3,-,CASSLGQSNQPQHF,TGTGCCAGCAGCTTAGGGCAGTCTAATCAGCCCCAGCATTTT
TRBD2,TRBJ2-7,TRBV11-2,-,CASSSISGGMFEQYF,TGTGCCAGCAGCTCCATAAGCGGGGGGATGTTCGAGCAGTACTTC
TRBD1,TRBJ2-4,TRBV5-6,-,CASSPYTGVWAKNIQYF,TGTGCCAGCAGCCCCTACACAGGGGTTTGGGCCAAAAACATTCAGTACTTC
TRBD1,TRBJ1-2,TRBV6-5,-,CASSWTGGGNYGYTF,TGTGCCAGCAGTTGGACAGGGGGCGGTAACTATGGCTACACCTTC
-,TRBJ2-5,TRBV7-8,-,CASRLGGGSLGQETQYF,TGTGCCAGCAGATTAGGAGGAGGCTCGTTGGGACAAGAGACCCAGTACTTC
TRBD1,TRBJ2-3,TRBV10-3,-,CAISEHQLRYRGQGDTQYF,TGTGCCATCAGTGAGCATCAACTTAGGTACAGGGGGCAGGGGGATACGCAGTATTTT
-,TRBJ1-1,TRBV2,-,CASSESGRAAPEAFF,TGTGCCAGCAGTGAAAGTGGCAGGGCGGCCCCTGAAGCTTTCTTT